These 26 T cell receptor beta chains originate from one sample sequenced in a study of T cell repertoires in ileal Crohn's disease. Generated by immunoSEQ multiplex PCR, the TCRdb table keeps only in-frame clones and is missing some. The sample has 15,000 or so clones; 85% to 90% are singletons. The source material was ileal tissue. The receptors derive from an adult with Crohn's disease.

The V call is TRBV19, the J call TRBJ2-1; D possibly corresponds to TRBD2 (5 bases). V gave up 5 bases and J gave up 3 bases, with 11 bases separating them. Germline-derived CDR1 and CDR2 are LNHDA and SQIVND (reference sequence). This CDR3 contains 14 residues. This chain's CDR3 is CASSPRLNYNEQFF. The CDR3 region has the DNA TGTGCCAGTAGTCCTAGACTAAACTACAATGAGCAGTTCTTC.

This clone has just one count. This chain connects TRBV10-3 to TRBJ1-1; D possibly corresponds to TRBD1 (5 bases). In germline, CDR1 is ENHRY, CDR2 SYGVKD. Trimming shortened V by 6 bases and J by 10 bases, and 18 bases separated the two germline ends. This CDR3 spans 13 amino acids. CDR3 in DNA: TGTGCCATCAGGGCGGGACCCCTGGTGGGAGCTTTCTTT. It specifies CAIRAGPLVGAFF.

In its sample, this clone was seen a few times. V usage is TRBV14 and J usage is TRBJ2-1, with 7 bases that match TRBD2. Germline V CDR1 and CDR2: SGHDN, FVKESK. The CDR3 contains 14 residues. The V gene end was trimmed by 1 base and the J gene end by 6 bases; junction bases not matched to a gene: 3. The CDR3 sequence is CASSQGGRGNEQFF. The DNA of the CDR3 is TGTGCCAGCAGCCAAGGAGGGAGGGGCAATGAGCAGTTCTTC.

The table lists this clone with a count of one. The chain uses TRBV28 and TRBJ2-1, with D uncertain. CDR1 MDHEN and CDR2 SYDVKM come from the germline V gene. Trimming removed 8 bases at V and 8 bases at J, with 13 bases between. CDR3 length: 12 amino acids. The CDR3 nucleotides are TGTGCCAGCGGAGATAACTTAGATGAGCAGTTCTTC. Residues: CASGDNLDEQFF.

V is TRBV28 and J is TRBJ2-7; unclear D gene. V lost 2 bases and J 3 bases, leaving 5 bases between the germline ends. There are 12 residues in the CDR3. The germline CDR1 and CDR2 sequences are MDHEN and SYDVKM. CDR3 sequence (DNA): TGTGCCAGCAGTTTAACGAGCTACGAGCAGTACTTC. It specifies CASSLTSYEQYF.

This clone was detected once. The chain couples TRBV5-1 to TRBJ1-4, with D possibly TRBD1 on 5 matching bases. Trimming shortened V by 4 bases and J by 7 bases, and 14 bases separated the two germline ends. From germline, CDR1 is SGHRS and CDR2 YFSETQ. The CDR3 runs 14 residues. The CDR3 loop reads CASSVRGRGEKLFF. CDR3 nucleotide sequence: TGCGCCAGCAGCGTAAGGGGAAGGGGTGAAAAACTGTTTTTT.

V is TRBV18 and J is TRBJ1-1, with D maybe TRBD1 (5 bases). The germline gives CDR1 KGHSH, CDR2 LQKENI. The CDR3 consists of 14 residues. V gave up 5 bases and J gave up 5 bases, with 15 bases separating them. In DNA, the CDR3 is TGTGCCAGCTCAGCTGGCGGGGGGGGGACTGAAGCTTTCTTT. This translates into CASSAGGGGTEAFF.

The CDR3 nucleotides are TGTGCCAGCAGCCCCGGGGGGGGGTACGGGGAAAAACTGTTTTTT. This sequence encodes CASSPGGGYGEKLFF. The chain has TRBV27 and TRBJ1-4; the D gene is possibly TRBD1 (5 bases). V lost 6 bases and J 8 bases, leaving 19 bases between the germline ends. This CDR3 region has 15 residues. CDR1 is MNHEY, CDR2 SMNVEV, per germline (reference sequence). Combining the CDR3 with reference TRBV27 and TRBJ1-4 gives the whole variable domain EAQVTQNPRYLITVTGKKLTVTCSQNMNHEYMSWYRQDPGLGLRQIYYSMNVEVTDKGDVPEGYKVSRKEKRNFPLILESPSPNQTSLYFCASSPGGGYGEKLFFGSGTQLSVL.

The V gene is TRBV6-5, the J gene TRBJ2-1, with a weak D call TRBD2 (6 bases). The CDR3 has 15 amino acids. V gave up 2 bases and J gave up 7 bases, with 15 bases separating them. CDR1 and CDR2 from the germline V gene are MNHEY and SVGAGI. This CDR3 is CASSYGRQGGNEQFF. DNA of the CDR3: TGTGCCAGCAGTTACGGGAGGCAGGGTGGGAATGAGCAGTTCTTC.

The chain couples TRBV18 to TRBJ1-5, with 8 bases matching TRBD1. Looked up from germline, CDR1 is KGHSH and CDR2 is LQKENI. The CDR3 consists of 16 residues. The junction had 11 bases not matched to a gene; V was cut back by 6 bases and J by 4 bases. CDR3 loop: CASSRQGQGENQPQHF. The CDR3 DNA reads TGTGCCAGCTCTCGACAAGGACAGGGCGAGAATCAGCCCCAGCATTTT. Combining the CDR3 with reference TRBV18 and TRBJ1-5 gives the whole variable domain NAGVMQNPRHLVRRRGQEARLRCSPMKGHSHVYWYRQLPEEGLKFMVYLQKENIIDESGMPKERFSAEFPKEGPSILRIQQVVRGDSAAYFCASSRQGQGENQPQHFGDGTRLSIL.

The chain has TRBV6-5 and TRBJ1-1, with unresolved D. The CDR3 has 13 residues. CDR1 MNHEY and CDR2 SVGAGI come from the germline V gene. Trimming took off 2 bases at V and 11 bases at J, with 15 bases between the two ends. CDR3 amino acids: CASSYRVAQMAFF. The CDR3 coding sequence is TGTGCCAGCAGTTACAGAGTCGCACAGATGGCTTTCTTT.

V and J are TRBV15 and TRBJ2-3, with TRBD2 identical over 10 bases. Germline V gene data show CDR1 as LNHNV and CDR2 as YYDKDF (reference sequence). This CDR3 is built from 15 residues. Trimming took 0 bases from V and 6 from J; bases not matched to a gene: 3. CDR3 bases: TGTGCCACCAGCAGAGATCCTAGCGGGAGTGATACGCAGTATTTT. Translation: CATSRDPSGSDTQYF.

The V gene is TRBV4-2, the J gene TRBJ2-6; no firm D call. V lost 0 bases and J lost 0, with 12 bases in between. The CDR3 contains 18 residues. Germline CDR1 and CDR2: LGHNA and YNFKEQ. The CDR3 loop reads CASSQEATFSSGANVLTF. The CDR3 DNA follows: TGTGCCAGCAGCCAAGAGGCGACTTTCTCCTCTGGGGCCAACGTCCTGACTTTC.

V and J are TRBV30 and TRBJ2-2; D possibly corresponds to TRBD1 (6 bases). Between the trimmed V and J ends, which lost 3 bases and 3 bases, there was a span of 11 bases. There are 14 residues in the CDR3. Germline V gene lookup returns CDR1 GTSNPN and CDR2 SVGIG (reference sequence). The CDR3 is CAWSAGVHTGELFF. Written as DNA, the CDR3 is TGTGCCTGGAGCGCAGGGGTACACACCGGGGAGCTGTTTTTT.

The chain joins TRBV30 to TRBJ2-3; 8 bases fit TRBD1. Germline V CDR1 and CDR2: GTSNPN, SVGIG (reference sequence). Losses at the gene ends were 0 bases for V and 3 bases for J; bases not matched to a gene: 2. The CDR3 totals 14 residues. The CDR3 is CAWSVGQGTDTQYF. CDR3 nucleotides: TGTGCCTGGAGTGTCGGACAGGGTACAGATACGCAGTATTTT.

The rearrangement uses TRBV7-2 and TRBJ1-5, with D uncertain. V lost 2 bases, J lost 0 bases, and 2 bases lay in between. The CDR3 sequence is 13 residues long. Germline-derived CDR1 and CDR2 are SGHTA and FQGNSA. Written as DNA, the CDR3 is TGTGCCAGCAGCTTACGTAGCAATCAGCCCCAGCATTTT. Translated: CASSLRSNQPQHF.

This clone was picked up one time. The chain is built from TRBV5-1 and TRBJ2-5; TRBD1 agrees at 7 bases. The V gene end was trimmed by 6 bases and the J gene end by 1 base; junction bases not matched to a gene: 3. Germline V CDR1 and CDR2: SGHRS, YFSETQ. The CDR3 sequence is 13 residues long. The CDR3 region is CASTGQLQETQYF. For the CDR3, the DNA is TGCGCCAGCACGGGACAGCTCCAAGAGACCCAGTACTTC.

This clone was seen a handful of times. The rearrangement uses TRBV5-8 and TRBJ2-1; 10 bases align to TRBD1. CDR3 length: 14 amino acids. Trimming at V came to 3 bases and at J to 5 bases, leaving 2 bases not matched to a gene. Germline V CDR1 and CDR2: SGHTS, YDEGEE. The CDR3 DNA sequence: TGTGCCAGCAGCTCGGGACAGGGGCACAATGAGCAGTTCTTC. This sequence encodes CASSSGQGHNEQFF.

On this clone itself: Relative to the germline gene, one junction end is altered; a read error may explain this. The chain recombines TRBV7-7 with TRBJ2-5, with 15 bases lining up with TRBD2. Germline CDR1 SSHAT, CDR2 FNYEAQ (reference sequence). The CDR3 consists of 16 residues. For the CDR3, the DNA is TGTGCTAGCAGCTCGGGGACTAGCGGGAGGAAACAGACCCAGTACTTC. Translated, it gives CASSSGTSGRKQTQYF.

This clone appeared once. The V call is TRBV4-2, the J call TRBJ2-1, with 10 nucleotides matching TRBD2. V lost 5 bases, J lost 3 bases, and 7 bases stayed unmatched. The CDR3 extends over 16 amino acids. Germline V gene sequence: CDR1 LGHNA, CDR2 YNFKEQ. In DNA, the CDR3 is TGTGCCAGCAGCGCCGGGCCTAGCGGGGGCTACAATGAGCAGTTCTTC. Protein: CASSAGPSGGYNEQFF.

This chain links TRBV5-1 with TRBJ2-1; TRBD2 aligns across 7 bases. This CDR3 has 15 amino acids. Per the germline V gene, CDR1 is SGHRS and CDR2 is YFSETQ. Unmatched junction bases numbered 4, after V lost 2 bases and J lost 2 bases. The CDR3 loop reads CASSLGGRAYNEQFF. The DNA of the CDR3 is TGCGCCAGCAGCTTAGGAGGGAGGGCCTACAATGAGCAGTTCTTC.

The V call is TRBV5-1, the J call TRBJ1-2, with D possibly matching TRBD1 (5 bases). Germline V gene lookup returns CDR1 SGHRS and CDR2 YFSETQ. The ends were cut back, 1 base at V and 4 bases at J, with 17 bases in the middle. This CDR3 contains 16 residues. CDR3 residues: CASSLSVSQGSYGYTF. CDR3 DNA: TGCGCCAGCAGCTTGTCTGTGAGTCAGGGATCCTATGGCTACACCTTC.

This chain uses TRBV4-1 with TRBJ1-2; D not resolved. The CDR3 is 13 residues long. Trimming shortened V by 1 base and J by 4 bases, and 7 bases separated the two germline ends. Germline V lookup: CDR1 MGHRA, CDR2 YSYEKL. The CDR3, as DNA: TGCGCCAGCAGCCAAGTGGCCCGCTATGGCTACACCTTC. This translates into CASSQVARYGYTF.

This rearrangement joins TRBV19 to TRBJ1-2; TRBD1 is a possible D gene (5 bases). The CDR3 is 14 amino acids. Germline-derived CDR1 and CDR2 are LNHDA and SQIVND (reference sequence). Trimming took off 5 bases at V and 2 bases at J, with 12 bases between the two ends. The CDR3 bases are TGTGCCAGTAGTCCAGGGCGTTGGAACTATGGCTACACCTTC. This codes for CASSPGRWNYGYTF. Filled out from reference TRBV19 and TRBJ1-2, the complete variable domain reads DGGITQSPKYLFRKEGQNVTLSCEQNLNHDAMYWYRQDPGQGLRLIYYSQIVNDFQKGDIAEGYSVSREKKESFPLTVTSAQKNPTAFYLCASSPGRWNYGYTFGSGTRLTVV.

This chain connects TRBV5-1 to TRBJ1-6, with 7 nucleotides matching TRBD1. V was pared by 2 bases and J by 7 bases, with 12 bases of the junction left unmatched. CDR1 SGHRS and CDR2 YFSETQ come from the germline V gene. The CDR3 is made up of 17 amino acids. The CDR3 sequence: CASSFADRERRNSPLHF. As DNA, the CDR3 is TGCGCCAGCAGCTTTGCAGACAGGGAGAGGCGGAATTCACCCCTCCACTTT.

The chain uses TRBV19 and TRBJ2-5; D may be TRBD1 (5 bases). The J call could be wrong; TRBJ2-7 is a better fit for the DNA end. Germline V gene sequence: CDR1 LNHDA, CDR2 SQIVND (reference sequence). The CDR3 runs 13 residues. As DNA, the CDR3 is TGTGCCAGTAGTTCTCAGGGTTGGTACGAGCAGTACTTC. It specifies CASSSQGWYEQYF.